The clone carrying this T cell receptor (beta chain) was found once. Trimming removed 2 bases at V and 6 bases at J, with 9 bases between. The CDR3 sequence is 13 residues long. CDR1 and CDR2 from the germline V gene are SGHRS and YFSETQ. In the original processing: Amplified reference gene primers provided the basis for estimating nucleated cell counts. The table came from immunoSEQ multiplex PCR; TCRdb's copy has only in-frame clones and leaves some out. V, J and clone size are taken as reported in that table, and D and trimming were inferred from the DNA itself. The data hold over 55,000 clones, with about 88% observed a single time. These data come from a study of blood T cell repertoires in COVID-19. Study overall: Acute-phase and convalescent COVID-19 samples originated in the United States, Italy and Spain. Sources were T cells, B-cell-depleted T cells, or PBMCs; the material itself was cDNA or gDNA.

The chain is built from TRBV5-1 and TRBJ2-1; D remains ambiguous. What was sequenced was peripheral blood. The receptor comes from a human donor in a cohort sampled during active COVID-19. The CDR3 sequence is CASSLTRVNEQFF. For the CDR3, the DNA is TGCGCCAGCAGCTTAACTCGGGTCAATGAGCAGTTCTTC.